These 30 T cell receptor beta chains came from one sample sequenced in a study of blood T cell repertoires in COVID-19. Repertoires were generated with immunoSEQ multiplex PCR, while TCRdb's copy carries only in-frame clones and drops some. The repertoire holds roughly 260,000 clones, with under 95% as singletons. The sample was PBMCs or T cells enriched from blood (not recorded which). These receptors were collected from a woman aged 18-29 years who had recovered from COVID-19.

The chain carries TRBV7-8 and TRBJ2-2, with 7 bases matching TRBD1. Germline V gene sequence: CDR1 SGHVS, CDR2 FQNEAQ. Trimming at V came to 5 bases and at J to 0 bases, leaving 6 bases not matched to a gene. This CDR3 region has 16 residues. The CDR3: CASSPRTGANTGELFF. The DNA of the CDR3 is TGTGCCAGCAGCCCGAGAACAGGGGCGAACACCGGGGAGCTGTTTTTT. Filled out from reference TRBV7-8 and TRBJ2-2, the complete variable domain reads GAGVSQSPRYKVAKRGQDVALRCDPISGHVSLFWYQQALGQGPEFLTYFQNEAQLDKSGLPSDRFFAERPEGSVSTLKIQRTQQEDSAVYLCASSPRTGANTGELFFGEGSRLTVL.

The chain recombines TRBV7-2 with TRBJ1-5; possibly TRBD1 for D (5 bases). V lost 3 bases to trimming and J lost 5 bases, with 5 bases between them. This CDR3 region has 12 residues. Germline V gene data show CDR1 as SGHTA and CDR2 as FQGNSA. This CDR3 is CASSFRDQPQHF. In nucleotides, the CDR3 is TGTGCCAGCAGCTTCAGGGATCAGCCCCAGCATTTT.

The J gene is TRBJ2-7, the V gene TRBV11-2; perhaps TRBD2 as D (5 bases). The V end was cut by 2 bases, the J end by 0 bases, with 11 bases between. The CDR3 loop spans 15 amino acids. The V gene's germline CDR1 is SGHAT and CDR2 FQNNGV. The CDR3 reads CASSLSGGSSYEQYF. The CDR3 DNA sequence: TGTGCCAGCAGCTTATCTGGAGGTTCCTCCTACGAGCAGTACTTC.

The CDR3 here is CASSAQQGNTEAFF. Written as DNA, the CDR3 is TGTGCCAGTAGTGCCCAACAGGGGAACACTGAAGCTTTCTTT. The J gene is TRBJ1-1, the V gene TRBV19; TRBD1 might be the D (6 bases). Trimming pared 5 bases from V and 1 base from J, leaving 11 bases between. The length of the CDR3 is 14 residues. Per the germline V gene, CDR1 is LNHDA and CDR2 is SQIVND (reference sequence).

This clone was detected once. The chain employs TRBV5-1 and TRBJ2-3, with 8 bases identical to TRBD2. Germline V gives CDR1 SGHRS, CDR2 YFSETQ. This CDR3 has 16 amino acids. Unmatched junction bases numbered 9, after V lost 4 bases and J lost 2 bases. CDR3: CASSAGTSYSTDTQYF. Written as DNA, the CDR3 is TGCGCCAGCAGCGCCGGGACTAGTTATTCCACAGATACGCAGTATTTT.

The J gene is TRBJ2-7, the V gene TRBV29-1; D gene uncertain. The CDR3 consists of 11 residues. Between the trimmed V and J ends, which lost 4 bases and 6 bases, there was a span of 10 bases. CDR1 SQVTM and CDR2 ANQGSEA come from the germline V gene. The CDR3 reads CSVGIQFEQYF. The DNA of the CDR3 is TGCAGCGTTGGAATCCAGTTCGAGCAGTACTTC.

J is TRBJ2-3 and V is TRBV9, with D perhaps TRBD2 (5 bases). V was trimmed by 3 bases and J by 6 bases, leaving 14 bases between them. Germline V gives CDR1 SGDLS, CDR2 YYNGEE. This CDR3 region has 14 residues. Written as DNA, the CDR3 is TGTGCCAGCAGCGAGAGCGGAAGGGAGGATACGCAGTATTTT. Translated, it gives CASSESGREDTQYF.

The chain uses TRBV6-2 or TRBV6-3 and TRBJ2-7; 10 bases map to TRBD1. The CDR3 sequence is 13 residues long. The J segment lost 9 bases and the V segment lost 4 bases, leaving 6 bases of the junction unmatched. Germline V CDR1 and CDR2: MNHEY, SVGEGT. Written as DNA, the CDR3 is TGTGCCAGCAGTTCGACAGGGGGCCCCCGGCAGTACTTC. Amino acid sequence: CASSSTGGPRQYF.

The V gene is TRBV29-1, the J gene TRBJ1-2; 8 bases line up with TRBD1. The J segment lost 5 bases and the V segment lost 5 bases, leaving 7 bases of the junction unmatched. The germline V gene encodes CDR1 SQVTM and CDR2 ANQGSEA. The CDR3 runs to 13 residues. CDR3 DNA: TGCAGCGTTCCGGACAGGGCTCCTTATGGCTACACCTTC. It yields the protein CSVPDRAPYGYTF. Drawing the rest from reference TRBV29-1 and TRBJ1-2, the complete variable domain is SAVISQKPSRDICQRGTSLTIQCQVDSQVTMMFWYRQQPGQSLTLIATANQGSEATYESGFVIDKFPISRPNLTFSTLTVSNMSPEDSSIYLCSVPDRAPYGYTFGSGTRLTVV.

The chain recombines TRBV5-1 with TRBJ2-1; 10 bases match TRBD2. Germline CDR1 SGHRS, CDR2 YFSETQ. After removal of 1 base from V and 4 bases from J, the junction contained 5 bases not matched to a gene. The CDR3 has 16 residues. CDR3 sequence: CASSLISGGVYNEQFF. In DNA form, the CDR3 reads TGCGCCAGCAGCTTGATAAGCGGGGGGGTTTACAATGAGCAGTTCTTC.

The V and J genes are TRBV11-2 and TRBJ2-1; 8 nucleotides align to TRBD2. V lost 2 bases, J lost 8 bases, and 5 bases stayed unmatched. The CDR3 runs 14 residues. CDR1 is SGHAT and CDR2 is FQNNGV in the germline V gene. The CDR3 DNA reads as TGTGCCAGCAGCTTACAGCTAGCGGGCTATGAGCAGTTCTTC. The encoded protein is CASSLQLAGYEQFF.

This chain links TRBV5-1 with TRBJ1-2; TRBD1 agrees at 7 bases. Germline V CDR1 and CDR2: SGHRS, YFSETQ. The CDR3 extends over 17 amino acids. V lost 0 bases and J lost 4; bases outside the gene matches: 12. CDR3 bases: TGCGCCAGCAGCTTGGGCCCCTCTGAGACAGGGCTCTATGGCTACACCTTC. It codes for CASSLGPSETGLYGYTF.

The chain combines TRBV19 with TRBJ1-5, with a possible D match to TRBD1 (5 bases). This CDR3 is built from 14 residues. With 5 bases removed from V and 1 base from J, the gap between germline ends came to 9 bases. The germline CDR1 and CDR2 sequences are LNHDA and SQIVND (reference sequence). CDR3 DNA sequence: TGTGCCAGTAGTGTGCGACAGAGCAATCAGCCCCAGCATTTT. Translated, it gives CASSVRQSNQPQHF.

The rearrangement links TRBV24-1 to TRBJ2-2; tentative D call: TRBD1 (6 bases). This CDR3 contains 13 residues. Germline V gene data show CDR1 as KGHDR and CDR2 as SFDVKD. Trimming took off 5 bases at V and 7 bases at J, with 10 bases between the two ends. CDR3 bases: TGTGCCACCAGTGCGCAGGGGTACGGGGAGCTGTTTTTT. It yields the protein CATSAQGYGELFF.

The chain employs TRBV27 and TRBJ2-1, with 8 bases matching TRBD2. In germline, CDR1 is MNHEY, CDR2 SMNVEV (reference sequence). The CDR3 runs 17 residues. V lost 0 bases, J lost 9 bases, and 13 bases stayed unmatched. As DNA, the CDR3 is TGTGCCAGCAGTTTATCGGGCTTCGGGGGGGAATTCAGTGAGCAGTTCTTC. Protein: CASSLSGFGGEFSEQFF.

This rearrangement joins TRBV2 to TRBJ1-6, with TRBD1 identical over 7 bases. The CDR3 runs to 15 residues. CDR1 is SNHLY, CDR2 FYNNEI, per germline. V shed 8 bases and J 9 bases; nucleotides not matched to a gene: 13. The CDR3 is CASCSGPQGTSPLHF. The CDR3 DNA reads TGTGCCAGCTGCTCGGGCCCACAGGGGACTTCACCCCTCCACTTT.

The chain has TRBV5-4 and TRBJ1-4; TRBD1 matches 8 bases. Trimming at V came to 0 bases and at J to 5 bases, leaving 3 bases not matched to a gene. The CDR3 sequence is 15 residues long. The germline CDR1 and CDR2 sequences are SGHNT and YYREEE (reference sequence). The CDR3 bases are TGTGCCAGCAGCTTGGGGACAGGGCCCAATGAAAAACTGTTTTTT. Amino acids: CASSLGTGPNEKLFF. The full variable domain, in which reference TRBV5-4 and TRBJ1-4 provide the parts outside the CDR3, is ETGVTQSPTHLIKTRGQQVTLRCSSQSGHNTVSWYQQALGQGPQFIFQYYREEENGRGNFPPRFSGLQFPNYSSELNVNALELDDSALYLCASSLGTGPNEKLFFGSGTQLSVL.

The chain employs TRBV5-5 and TRBJ2-3; TRBD2 aligns across 8 bases. This CDR3 spans 17 amino acids. The V gene end was trimmed by 1 base and the J gene end by 2 bases; junction bases not matched to a gene: 9. Germline lookup yields CDR1 SGHKS and CDR2 YYEKEE (reference sequence). CDR3 sequence (DNA): TGTGCCAGCAGCTTGAGAATGGCAGCGGGGGCCACAGATACGCAGTATTTT. Its translation: CASSLRMAAGATDTQYF.

The chain has TRBV5-8 and TRBJ1-1; the D is unclear. CDR1 is SGHTS, CDR2 YDEGEE, per germline. This CDR3 has 13 amino acids. The V and J ends lost 2 bases and 9 bases respectively, with 14 bases between them. CDR3 nucleotides: TGTGCCAGCAGCTTCCCAACCCTGAGGAAAGCTTTCTTT. Its protein is CASSFPTLRKAFF.

The chain employs TRBV28 and TRBJ1-6; 11 bases fit TRBD1. Trimming removed 2 bases from V and 9 bases from J; junction bases left unmatched: 9. CDR3 length equals 17 residues. In germline, CDR1 is MDHEN, CDR2 SYDVKM. The CDR3 region has the DNA TGTGCCAGCAGTTTAAGGGACAGGGGGTTTAGTATTTCACCCCTCCACTTT. It encodes CASSLRDRGFSISPLHF.

CDR3: CASSFTGGEQYF. CDR3 DNA sequence: TGTGCCAGCAGTTTTACCGGGGGCGAGCAGTACTTC. The rearrangement uses TRBV28 and TRBJ2-7; perhaps TRBD2 as D (6 bases). The CDR3 is 12 residues long. The V gene's germline CDR1 is MDHEN and CDR2 SYDVKM. V lost 3 bases, J lost 6 bases, and 9 bases lay in between.

The sample holds one count of this clone. The chain links TRBV6-2 or TRBV6-3 to TRBJ1-5; D is uncertain. This CDR3 spans 16 amino acids. Trimming shortened V by 6 bases and J by 4 bases, and 19 bases separated the two germline ends. Germline values: CDR1 MNHEY, CDR2 SVGEGT. The CDR3: CASSYRPSGRNQPQHF. CDR3 DNA: TGTGCCAGCAGCTATCGTCCTAGCGGGAGGAATCAGCCCCAGCATTTT.

The gene calls are TRBV2 and TRBJ1-2; unclear D gene. Trimming took off 5 bases at V and 4 bases at J, with 8 bases between the two ends. Germline CDR1 reads SNHLY; CDR2 reads FYNNEI. The length of the CDR3 is 12 residues. CDR3 DNA sequence: TGTGCCAGCAGTCGGGAGCTCTATGGCTACACCTTC. Encoded protein: CASSRELYGYTF.

The rearrangement links TRBV18 to TRBJ1-5; TRBD1 might be the D (5 bases). Germline V lookup: CDR1 KGHSH, CDR2 LQKENI. Trimming cost V 0 bases and J 6 bases, with 12 bases left between them. This CDR3 is 15 amino acids long. Here the CDR3 DNA reads TGTGCCAGCTCACCACCAGGGGTTCAAGGTCAGCCCCAGCATTTT. Translating it yields CASSPPGVQGQPQHF.

The chain carries TRBV7-3 and TRBJ1-2; 9 bases map to TRBD1. Trimming took 5 bases from V and 4 from J; bases not matched to a gene: 17. In germline, CDR1 is SGHTA, CDR2 FQGTGA. This CDR3 has 18 amino acids. As DNA, the CDR3 is TGTGCCAGCAGCCCCCACCCGGGACAGGGAGAGGACTCCTATGGCTACACCTTC. Its protein is CASSPHPGQGEDSYGYTF.

This clone was seen a single time. The chain uses TRBV7-2 and TRBJ1-1; no clear D gene. V gave up 6 bases and J gave up 0 bases, with 11 bases separating them. This CDR3 has 14 residues. CDR1 and CDR2 from the germline V gene are SGHTA and FQGNSA. As DNA, the CDR3 is TGTGCCAGCAGTCCAGCGACGGTGAACACTGAAGCTTTCTTT. Encoded protein: CASSPATVNTEAFF. The complete variable domain, with remaining parts taken from reference TRBV7-2 and TRBJ1-1, reads GAGVSQSPSNKVTEKGKDVELRCDPISGHTALYWYRQSLGQGLEFLIYFQGNSAPDKSGLPSDRFSAERTGGSVSTLTIQRTQQEDSAVYLCASSPATVNTEAFFGQGTRLTVV.

The rearrangement links TRBV5-6 to TRBJ2-2; 7 bases map to TRBD1. Germline CDR1 SGHDT, CDR2 YYEEEE. V lost 2 bases and J lost 4; bases outside the gene matches: 5. The CDR3 has 15 amino acids. DNA of the CDR3: TGTGCCAGCAGCTTCCAGGGGGTTGGCACCGGGGAGCTGTTTTTT. Translated: CASSFQGVGTGELFF.

The rearrangement joins TRBV15 to TRBJ1-4; D unresolved. The ends were cut back, 2 bases at V and 7 bases at J, with 8 bases in the middle. Germline V gene sequence: CDR1 LNHNV, CDR2 YYDKDF (reference sequence). The CDR3 has 13 residues. In DNA, the CDR3 is TGTGCCACCAGCAGAACCGAGCTTGAAAAACTGTTTTTT. Amino acids: CATSRTELEKLFF.

This chain links TRBV5-1 with TRBJ2-1, with TRBD1 matching 7 bases. Trimming cost V 2 bases and J 3 bases; bases outside gene matches: 2. The CDR3 has 14 residues. CDR1 is SGHRS and CDR2 is YFSETQ in the germline V gene. The CDR3 reads CASSLQGIYNEQFF. CDR3 in DNA: TGCGCCAGCAGCTTACAGGGGATCTACAATGAGCAGTTCTTC.

This sequence joins TRBV19 and TRBJ1-6; D is possibly TRBD1 (6 bases). The CDR3 has 17 amino acids. Between the trimmed V and J ends, which lost 4 bases and 0 bases, there was a span of 13 bases. Per germline, CDR1 LNHDA and CDR2 SQIVND (reference sequence). CDR3 in DNA: TGTGCCAGTAGTACTGGACAGTTTTCCTCCTATAATTCACCCCTCCACTTT. Amino acids: CASSTGQFSSYNSPLHF.